A single sample gave rise to the 16 T cell receptor beta chains below, sequenced in a study of immune evolution from preneoplasia to lung adenocarcinoma. Here immunoSEQ multiplex PCR was the method, and the copy in TCRdb shows in-frame clones only, minus some. The sample shows around 16,000 clones, about 88% of them seen only once. The specimen sequenced was FFPE invasive lung adenocarcinoma tissue. The receptors stem from a person aged 70 to 79 with invasive lung adenocarcinoma.

The V and J genes are TRBV5-1 and TRBJ2-7; D is undetermined. Germline values: CDR1 SGHRS, CDR2 YFSETQ. This CDR3 has 12 amino acids. Trimming left V 3 bases short and J 6 bases short, with 10 bases between. The CDR3 DNA reads TGCGCCAGCAGCTCCCGCCCCTCCGAGCAGTACTTC. As protein: CASSSRPSEQYF.

This clone occurred once. The chain is built from TRBV19 and TRBJ2-3; 8 bases fit TRBD1. Germline-derived CDR1 and CDR2 are LNHDA and SQIVND (reference sequence). This CDR3 region has 15 residues. Losses at the gene ends were 5 bases for V and 10 bases for J; bases not matched to a gene: 14. The CDR3: CASSADRGPPWAQYF. The DNA of the CDR3 is TGTGCCAGTAGTGCCGACAGGGGACCACCCTGGGCGCAGTATTTT. Variable domain in full (rest from reference TRBV19 and TRBJ2-3): DGGITQSPKYLFRKEGQNVTLSCEQNLNHDAMYWYRQDPGQGLRLIYYSQIVNDFQKGDIAEGYSVSREKKESFPLTVTSAQKNPTAFYLCASSADRGPPWAQYFGPGTRLTVL.

The CDR3 protein is CASGSQGTQPQHF. The CDR3 nucleotides are TGTGCTAGTGGTTCCCAGGGTACTCAGCCCCAGCATTTT. The chain couples TRBV12-5 to TRBJ1-5, with a possible D match to TRBD1 (5 bases). The CDR3 is made up of 13 amino acids. Germline V gene lookup returns CDR1 LGHNT and CDR2 FRNRAP. Trimming removed 4 bases at V and 6 bases at J, with 10 bases between.

This clone was recorded once. The rearrangement joins TRBV7-2 to TRBJ1-3; D is unclear. The germline V gene has CDR1 SGHTA and CDR2 FQGNSA. This CDR3 is built from 16 residues. Trimming cost V 4 bases and J 0 bases, with 13 bases left between them. CDR3 loop: CASSSEEINSGNTIYF. CDR3 in DNA: TGTGCCAGCAGCTCCGAAGAGATAAACTCTGGAAACACCATATATTTT.

The chain couples TRBV6-5 to TRBJ1-1; D may be TRBD1 (6 bases). The CDR3 has 12 amino acids. The V end was cut by 6 bases, the J end by 4 bases, with 9 bases between. Germline CDR1 and CDR2: MNHEY and SVGAGI. In nucleotides, the CDR3 is TGTGCCAGCAGCACACAGGGCACTGAAGCTTTCTTT. Translating gives CASSTQGTEAFF.

The chain uses TRBV10-2 and TRBJ2-1; 11 bases agree with TRBD2. J was trimmed by 7 bases and V by 2 bases; bases with no gene match: 7. The V gene's germline CDR1 is WSHSY and CDR2 SAAADI. The CDR3 is 16 residues long. The CDR3 region is CASSEALAGGKNEQFF. For the CDR3, the DNA is TGCGCCAGCAGTGAGGCGCTAGCGGGAGGTAAAAATGAGCAGTTCTTC.

The chain is built from TRBV6-1 and TRBJ1-2; 7 bases agree with TRBD1. Germline loops: CDR1 MNHNS, CDR2 SASEGT. Trimming cost V 6 bases and J 6 bases; bases outside gene matches: 7. The CDR3 length is 13 residues. In DNA, the CDR3 is TGTGCCAGCAGAAGGGGGCCTGGGGATGGCTACACCTTC. Its protein is CASRRGPGDGYTF.

The rearrangement uses TRBV30 and TRBJ1-5; the match to TRBD1 covers 7 bases. Germline CDR1 GTSNPN, CDR2 SVGIG (reference sequence). V trimming: 1 base; J trimming: 7 bases; junction bases outside the gene matches: 7. The CDR3 runs to 14 residues. The CDR3 spells CAWSATGVGQPQHF. Here the CDR3 DNA reads TGTGCCTGGAGTGCCACAGGGGTGGGGCAGCCCCAGCATTTT.

J is TRBJ1-5 and V is TRBV11-2; 8 bases are a match to TRBD1. Trimming at V came to 5 bases and at J to 3 bases, leaving 6 bases not matched to a gene. The CDR3 totals 15 residues. Looked up from germline, CDR1 is SGHAT and CDR2 is FQNNGV. The CDR3 DNA follows: TGTGCCAGCAGCCTCTCGGGACAGGTCAATCAGCCCCAGCATTTT. Residues: CASSLSGQVNQPQHF.

CDR3 nucleotides: TGCGCCAGCAGCCTAACCTCGGGACAGGGCCTGGCTGGCTACACCTTC. Encoded protein: CASSLTSGQGLAGYTF. This chain links TRBV23-1 with TRBJ1-2, with 9 bases matching TRBD1. TRBV23-1 is marked as an open reading frame, function uncertain. The J segment lost 7 bases and the V segment lost 6 bases, leaving 15 bases of the junction unmatched. There are 16 residues in the CDR3.

The chain joins TRBV7-8 to TRBJ2-5; no clear D. The CDR3 runs to 12 residues. CDR1 SGHVS and CDR2 FQNEAQ come from the germline V gene. V lost 0 bases, J lost 5 bases, and 4 bases lay in between. The DNA of the CDR3 is TGTGCCAGCAGCTTAGCTCCCGAGACCCAGTACTTC. As protein: CASSLAPETQYF.

This clone was observed a single time. The chain uses TRBV7-9 and TRBJ2-7; 10 bases are shared with TRBD2. This CDR3 contains 14 residues. V gave up 5 bases and J gave up 6 bases; unmatched junction bases: 7. Germline assignment: CDR1 SEHNR and CDR2 FQNEAQ (reference sequence). DNA of the CDR3: TGTGCCAGCAGCCCCATAGCGGGAGGCGGCGAGCAGTACTTC. The encoded protein is CASSPIAGGGEQYF.

This clone turned up a few times. V is TRBV7-9 and J is TRBJ1-2; D remains ambiguous. V lost 3 bases and J lost 5, with 4 bases in between. CDR3 length: 11 amino acids. Germline CDR1 SEHNR, CDR2 FQNEAQ (reference sequence). CDR3 region: CASSFTYGYTF. CDR3 coding DNA: TGTGCCAGCAGCTTTACATATGGCTACACCTTC. The full variable domain, rest sourced from reference TRBV7-9 and TRBJ1-2, is DTGVSQNPRHKITKRGQNVTFRCDPISEHNRLYWYRQTLGQGPEFLTYFQNEAQLEKSRLLSDRFSAERPKGSFSTLEIQRTEQGDSAMYLCASSFTYGYTFGSGTRLTVV.

V and J are TRBV4-1 and TRBJ2-7; D tentatively reads TRBD1 or TRBD2 (5 bases each). Looked up from germline, CDR1 is MGHRA and CDR2 is YSYEKL. V was trimmed by 4 bases and J by 2 bases, leaving 15 bases between them. This CDR3 region has 15 residues. The CDR3 region has the DNA TGCGCCAGCAGCCGGGGGTGGGCTACTCCCTACGAGCAGTACTTC. It codes for CASSRGWATPYEQYF.

The rearrangement links TRBV15 to TRBJ1-5, with a tentative D call TRBD1 (5 bases). The CDR3 runs 17 residues. The V gene's germline CDR1 is LNHNV and CDR2 YYDKDF (reference sequence). V lost 0 bases to trimming and J lost 2 bases, with 14 bases between them. The CDR3 loop is CATSRDRSDSGNQPQHF. The CDR3 DNA reads TGTGCCACCAGCAGAGATCGAAGCGACAGTGGCAATCAGCCCCAGCATTTT.

The gene calls are TRBV6-6 and TRBJ2-1, with D perhaps given as TRBD1 or TRBD2 (6 bases each). Trimming removed 7 bases from V and 9 bases from J, with 13 bases in between. The CDR3 has 12 amino acids. Germline V gives CDR1 MNHNY, CDR2 SVGAGI (reference sequence). CDR3 region: CASKLQGGEQFF. The CDR3 DNA follows: TGTGCCAGCAAGCTACAGGGAGGTGAGCAGTTCTTC.